Listed below are T cell receptor beta chains from one sample, sequenced in a study of cytomegalovirus exposure and HLA in healthy donors. Method: immunoSEQ multiplex PCR; TCRdb's copy keeps in-frame clones and lacks some. The sample holds about 220,000 clones, about 79% seen once. Source material: PBMCs. The origin of the receptors is a male donor in good health and CMV-seronegative. The CDR3 runs from the conserved cysteine through the conserved F or W. A D gene is named only where the DNA matches it firmly. For some rows the clone size is stated as once, few or many, or as a class when expanded; others skip it.

D gene: -; clone size: -; V gene: TRBV27; J gene: TRBJ1-4; CDR3 length: 16; CDR3 protein: CASSLEASGEGEKLFF; CDR3 DNA: TGTGCCAGCAGTTTAGAGGCGTCGGGGGAAGGTGAAAAACTGTTTTTT
D gene: TRBD2; clone size: -; V gene: TRBV7-9; J gene: TRBJ2-3; CDR3 length: 15; CDR3 protein: CASSSSGGVTDTQYF; CDR3 DNA: TGTGCCAGCAGCTCCTCCGGGGGGGTCACAGATACGCAGTATTTT
D gene: -; clone size: -; V gene: TRBV27; J gene: TRBJ1-6; CDR3 length: 14; CDR3 protein: CASSFGQGNSPLHF; CDR3 DNA: TGTGCCAGCAGTTTCGGGCAGGGGAATTCACCCCTCCACTTT
D gene: TRBD1; clone size: -; V gene: TRBV15; J gene: TRBJ2-3; CDR3 length: 13; CDR3 protein: CATTGQDPDTQYF; CDR3 DNA: TGTGCCACCACCGGACAGGACCCAGATACGCAGTATTTT
D gene: -; clone size: -; V gene: TRBV12-5; J gene: TRBJ2-7; CDR3 length: 12; CDR3 protein: CASQGTGREQYF; CDR3 DNA: TGTGCTAGCCAGGGTACCGGCCGCGAGCAGTACTTC
D gene: TRBD2; clone size: -; V gene: TRBV27; J gene: TRBJ2-3; CDR3 length: 17; CDR3 protein: CASSSPGLAGGTDTQYF; CDR3 DNA: TGTGCCAGCAGTTCTCCGGGACTAGCGGGAGGCACAGATACGCAGTATTTT
D gene: -; clone size: -; V gene: TRBV19; J gene: TRBJ1-5; CDR3 length: 15; CDR3 protein: CASRPRGFGNQPQHF; CDR3 DNA: TGTGCCAGTAGACCACGGGGGTTTGGCAATCAGCCCCAGCATTTT
D gene: TRBD2; clone size: -; V gene: TRBV2; J gene: TRBJ2-1; CDR3 length: 13; CDR3 protein: CASSGEGGNEQFF; CDR3 DNA: TGTGCCAGCAGTGGGGAGGGTGGGAATGAGCAGTTCTTC
D gene: TRBD1; clone size: once; V gene: TRBV7-2; J gene: TRBJ1-2; CDR3 length: 14; CDR3 protein: CASSLRTGDRGYTF; CDR3 DNA: TGTGCCAGCAGCTTACGGACAGGGGACAGAGGCTACACCTTC
D gene: -; clone size: -; V gene: TRBV2; J gene: TRBJ1-1; CDR3 length: 13; CDR3 protein: CATEPERDTEAFF; CDR3 DNA: TGTGCCACAGAACCAGAGAGGGACACTGAAGCTTTCTTT
D gene: TRBD2; clone size: -; V gene: TRBV6-6; J gene: TRBJ2-3; CDR3 length: 16; CDR3 protein: CASSYGSGGVTDTQYF; CDR3 DNA: TGTGCCAGCAGTTACGGAAGCGGGGGGGTTACAGATACGCAGTATTTT
D gene: TRBD2; clone size: medium-sized; V gene: TRBV7-9; J gene: TRBJ2-3; CDR3 length: 15; CDR3 protein: CASRSPGLALDTQYF; CDR3 DNA: TGTGCCAGCAGGTCACCGGGACTAGCGTTAGATACGCAGTATTTT
D gene: -; clone size: -; V gene: TRBV5-4; J gene: TRBJ1-1; CDR3 length: 15; CDR3 protein: CASSPDGHLNTEAFF; CDR3 DNA: TGTGCCAGCAGCCCCGACGGACACTTGAACACTGAAGCTTTCTTT
D gene: TRBD1; clone size: -; V gene: TRBV4-3; J gene: TRBJ2-7; CDR3 length: 14; CDR3 protein: CASSQGQGAYEQYF; CDR3 DNA: TGCGCCAGCAGCCAAGGACAGGGGGCCTACGAGCAGTACTTC
D gene: -; clone size: -; V gene: TRBV28; J gene: TRBJ1-2; CDR3 length: 15; CDR3 protein: CASKLRRTGEGGYTF; CDR3 DNA: TGTGCCAGCAAATTGCGACGGACGGGGGAGGGTGGCTACACCTTC
D gene: TRBD1; clone size: few; V gene: TRBV6-5; J gene: TRBJ2-2; CDR3 length: 16; CDR3 protein: CASSWDRPSTTGELFF; CDR3 DNA: TGTGCCAGCAGTTGGGACAGGCCCTCGACCACCGGGGAGCTGTTTTTT
D gene: TRBD1; clone size: -; V gene: TRBV7-2; J gene: TRBJ2-7; CDR3 length: 15; CDR3 protein: CASSFPGQGPYEQYF; CDR3 DNA: TGTGCCAGCAGCTTCCCGGGACAGGGTCCCTACGAGCAGTACTTC
D gene: -; clone size: -; V gene: TRBV2; J gene: TRBJ2-1; CDR3 length: 13; CDR3 protein: CASAWRDPNEQFF; CDR3 DNA: TGTGCCAGCGCTTGGAGGGACCCCAATGAGCAGTTCTTC
D gene: TRBD2; clone size: -; V gene: TRBV9; J gene: TRBJ2-1; CDR3 length: 16; CDR3 protein: CASSGLAGGSYNEQFF; CDR3 DNA: TGTGCCAGCAGCGGGTTAGCGGGAGGATCCTACAATGAGCAGTTCTTC
D gene: TRBD1; clone size: -; V gene: TRBV4-1; J gene: TRBJ2-7; CDR3 length: 15; CDR3 protein: CASSPWGQSKGEQYF; CDR3 DNA: TGCGCCAGCAGCCCCTGGGGACAGTCTAAGGGCGAGCAGTACTTC
D gene: TRBD2; clone size: -; V gene: TRBV7-3; J gene: TRBJ2-5; CDR3 length: 18; CDR3 protein: CASSRAGLAGGHQETQYF; CDR3 DNA: TGTGCCAGCAGCCGTGCGGGACTAGCGGGGGGGCACCAAGAGACCCAGTACTTC
D gene: -; clone size: once; V gene: TRBV7-8; J gene: TRBJ1-2; CDR3 length: 12; CDR3 protein: CASSQGPDGYTF; CDR3 DNA: TGTGCCAGCAGCCAGGGGCCCGATGGCTACACCTTC
D gene: TRBD2; clone size: -; V gene: TRBV28; J gene: TRBJ2-7; CDR3 length: 16; CDR3 protein: CASSSPGLAGTYEQYF; CDR3 DNA: TGTGCCAGCAGTTCCCCCGGTCTAGCGGGAACCTACGAGCAGTACTTC
D gene: TRBD1; clone size: -; V gene: TRBV6-1; J gene: TRBJ2-5; CDR3 length: 15; CDR3 protein: CASSDPGTGTETQYF; CDR3 DNA: TGTGCCAGCAGTGACCCCGGGACAGGGACCGAGACCCAGTACTTC
D gene: TRBD1; clone size: -; V gene: TRBV19; J gene: TRBJ2-4; CDR3 length: 17; CDR3 protein: CASTKDNRGKAKNIQYF; CDR3 DNA: TGTGCCAGTACCAAAGACAACAGGGGAAAAGCCAAAAACATTCAGTACTTC
D gene: -; clone size: -; V gene: TRBV21-1; J gene: TRBJ2-7; CDR3 length: 16; CDR3 protein: CASSKAQGQGGYEQYF; CDR3 DNA: TGTGCCAGCAGCAAAGCCCAAGGACAGGGGGGCTACGAGCAGTACTTC
D gene: TRBD2; clone size: -; V gene: TRBV14; J gene: TRBJ2-7; CDR3 length: 14; CDR3 protein: CASSPSGRADEQYF; CDR3 DNA: TGTGCCAGCAGCCCTAGCGGGAGGGCCGACGAGCAGTACTTC
D gene: TRBD2; clone size: -; V gene: TRBV10-3; J gene: TRBJ2-1; CDR3 length: 17; CDR3 protein: CAISDPSAGGSGNEQFF; CDR3 DNA: TGTGCCATCAGTGACCCCTCCGCGGGAGGGTCTGGGAATGAGCAGTTCTTC
D gene: -; clone size: -; V gene: TRBV7-2; J gene: TRBJ2-3; CDR3 length: 14; CDR3 protein: CASSLAPGANTQYF; CDR3 DNA: TGTGCCAGCAGCTTAGCACCAGGGGCGAATACGCAGTATTTT
D gene: TRBD1; clone size: -; V gene: TRBV13; J gene: TRBJ2-7; CDR3 length: 14; CDR3 protein: CASSLGQVSYEQYF; CDR3 DNA: TGTGCCAGCAGTCTAGGACAGGTCTCCTACGAGCAGTACTTC
D gene: -; clone size: -; V gene: TRBV5-1; J gene: TRBJ2-2; CDR3 length: 15; CDR3 protein: CASSFTWSNTGELFF; CDR3 DNA: TGCGCCAGCAGCTTCACATGGTCGAACACCGGGGAGCTGTTTTTT
D gene: -; clone size: -; V gene: TRBV23-1; J gene: TRBJ1-5; CDR3 length: 16; CDR3 protein: CASSQAGTYSNQPQHF; CDR3 DNA: TGCGCCAGCAGTCAAGCAGGGACATATAGCAATCAGCCCCAGCATTTT
D gene: TRBD1; clone size: -; V gene: TRBV7-9; J gene: TRBJ1-6; CDR3 length: 15; CDR3 protein: CASSPGQGYNSPLHF; CDR3 DNA: TGTGCCAGCAGCCCTGGACAGGGATATAATTCACCCCTCCACTTT
D gene: -; clone size: -; V gene: TRBV5-1; J gene: TRBJ2-7; CDR3 length: 12; CDR3 protein: CASSLRGYEQYF; CDR3 DNA: TGCGCCAGCAGCTTGCGGGGTTACGAGCAGTACTTC
D gene: TRBD1; clone size: -; V gene: TRBV7-9; J gene: TRBJ2-7; CDR3 length: 14; CDR3 protein: CASSLPGGPYEQYF; CDR3 DNA: TGTGCCAGCAGCTTACCAGGGGGCCCCTACGAGCAGTACTTC
D gene: TRBD1; clone size: -; V gene: TRBV4-3; J gene: TRBJ2-6; CDR3 length: 18; CDR3 protein: CASSLSGQTISGANVLTF; CDR3 DNA: TGCGCCAGCAGCCTATCGGGACAGACTATCTCTGGGGCCAACGTCCTGACTTTC
D gene: -; clone size: -; V gene: TRBV2; J gene: TRBJ2-3; CDR3 length: 14; CDR3 protein: CASSETGLGDTQYF; CDR3 DNA: TGTGCCAGCAGTGAAACGGGTTTGGGAGATACGCAGTATTTT
D gene: -; clone size: -; V gene: TRBV5-4; J gene: TRBJ2-7; CDR3 length: 14; CDR3 protein: CASSLGRTTYEQYF; CDR3 DNA: TGTGCCAGCAGCTTGGGACGGACTACTTACGAGCAGTACTTC
D gene: -; clone size: -; V gene: TRBV6-5; J gene: TRBJ1-1; CDR3 length: 14; CDR3 protein: CASSYGQLNTEAFF; CDR3 DNA: TGTGCCAGCAGTTACGGCCAATTGAACACTGAAGCTTTCTTT
D gene: TRBD1; clone size: -; V gene: TRBV6-5; J gene: TRBJ1-2; CDR3 length: 15; CDR3 protein: CASSLARRGQGGYTF; CDR3 DNA: TGTGCCAGCAGTTTGGCCCGAAGGGGGCAAGGCGGCTACACCTTC
D gene: -; clone size: -; V gene: TRBV21-1; J gene: TRBJ1-3; CDR3 length: 13; CDR3 protein: CASTPGARNTIYF; CDR3 DNA: TGTGCCAGCACCCCAGGGGCTAGAAACACCATATATTTT
D gene: TRBD1; clone size: -; V gene: TRBV5-1; J gene: TRBJ1-2; CDR3 length: 15; CDR3 protein: CASSLEDRGLYGYTF; CDR3 DNA: TGCGCCAGCAGCTTGGAGGACAGGGGACTCTATGGCTACACCTTC
D gene: TRBD1; clone size: -; V gene: TRBV30; J gene: TRBJ2-7; CDR3 length: 12; CDR3 protein: CAWGTGVGEQYF; CDR3 DNA: TGTGCCTGGGGCACAGGGGTCGGCGAGCAGTACTTC
D gene: TRBD1; clone size: -; V gene: TRBV5-6; J gene: TRBJ2-7; CDR3 length: 15; CDR3 protein: CASSFVRGSPYEQYF; CDR3 DNA: TGTGCCAGCAGCTTTGTCAGGGGGTCCCCCTACGAGCAGTACTTC
D gene: -; clone size: -; V gene: TRBV5-6; J gene: TRBJ2-7; CDR3 length: 13; CDR3 protein: CASSIGEAYEQYF; CDR3 DNA: TGTGCCAGCAGCATAGGGGAAGCCTACGAGCAGTACTTC
D gene: -; clone size: -; V gene: TRBV7-9; J gene: TRBJ2-7; CDR3 length: 16; CDR3 protein: CASSLARLVRDYEQYF; CDR3 DNA: TGTGCCAGCAGCTTAGCACGACTAGTCAGGGACTACGAGCAGTACTTC
D gene: TRBD1; clone size: -; V gene: TRBV9; J gene: TRBJ1-2; CDR3 length: 12; CDR3 protein: CASRTGNYGYTF; CDR3 DNA: TGTGCCAGCCGGACAGGAAACTATGGCTACACCTTC
D gene: -; clone size: -; V gene: TRBV5-4; J gene: TRBJ1-1; CDR3 length: 14; CDR3 protein: CASSLGGPNTEAFF; CDR3 DNA: TGTGCCAGCAGCTTGGGGGGCCCGAACACTGAAGCTTTCTTT
D gene: TRBD1; clone size: -; V gene: TRBV7-9; J gene: TRBJ2-7; CDR3 length: 15; CDR3 protein: CASSKGDSTTYEQYF; CDR3 DNA: TGTGCCAGCAGCAAAGGGGACAGTACTACCTACGAGCAGTACTTC
D gene: -; clone size: -; V gene: TRBV27; J gene: TRBJ2-1; CDR3 length: 14; CDR3 protein: CASAVVGGRNEQFF; CDR3 DNA: TGTGCCAGCGCGGTAGTGGGGGGGCGGAATGAGCAGTTCTTC
D gene: TRBD2; clone size: -; V gene: TRBV5-8; J gene: TRBJ2-1; CDR3 length: 15; CDR3 protein: CASSKRGSRYNEQFF; CDR3 DNA: TGTGCCAGCAGCAAGCGGGGTTCGAGGTACAATGAGCAGTTCTTC
D gene: TRBD1; clone size: -; V gene: TRBV28; J gene: TRBJ1-1; CDR3 length: 14; CDR3 protein: CASSLGTGGTEAFF; CDR3 DNA: TGTGCCAGCAGTTTAGGGACAGGGGGCACTGAAGCTTTCTTT
D gene: TRBD1; clone size: few; V gene: TRBV29-1; J gene: TRBJ1-1; CDR3 length: 13; CDR3 protein: CSVFRTGNTEAFF; CDR3 DNA: TGCAGCGTTTTTCGGACAGGAAACACTGAAGCTTTCTTT
D gene: -; clone size: -; V gene: TRBV15; J gene: TRBJ2-7; CDR3 length: 18; CDR3 protein: CATSTTGSGTRHTYEQYF; CDR3 DNA: TGTGCCACCAGCACTACTGGTTCGGGGACTCGACACACCTACGAGCAGTACTTC
D gene: -; clone size: once; V gene: TRBV11-2; J gene: TRBJ2-7; CDR3 length: 13; CDR3 protein: CASTLGDDREQYF; CDR3 DNA: TGTGCCAGCACCTTGGGAGACGATCGCGAGCAGTACTTC